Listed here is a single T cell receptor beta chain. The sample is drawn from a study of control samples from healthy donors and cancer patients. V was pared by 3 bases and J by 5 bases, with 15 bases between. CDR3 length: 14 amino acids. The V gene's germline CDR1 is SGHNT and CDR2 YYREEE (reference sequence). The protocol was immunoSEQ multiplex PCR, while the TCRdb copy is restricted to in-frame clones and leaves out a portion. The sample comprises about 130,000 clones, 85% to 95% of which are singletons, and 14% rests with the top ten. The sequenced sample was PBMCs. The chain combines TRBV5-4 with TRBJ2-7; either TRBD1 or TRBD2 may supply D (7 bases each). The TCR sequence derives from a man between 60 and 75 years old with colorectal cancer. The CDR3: CASSYFSGGDEQYF. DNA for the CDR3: TGTGCCAGCAGCTATTTTTCAGGGGGGGACGAGCAGTACTTC. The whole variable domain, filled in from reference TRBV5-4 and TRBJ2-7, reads ETGVTQSPTHLIKTRGQQVTLRCSSQSGHNTVSWYQQALGQGPQFIFQYYREEENGRGNFPPRFSGLQFPNYSSELNVNALELDDSALYLCASSYFSGGDEQYFGPGTRLTVT.